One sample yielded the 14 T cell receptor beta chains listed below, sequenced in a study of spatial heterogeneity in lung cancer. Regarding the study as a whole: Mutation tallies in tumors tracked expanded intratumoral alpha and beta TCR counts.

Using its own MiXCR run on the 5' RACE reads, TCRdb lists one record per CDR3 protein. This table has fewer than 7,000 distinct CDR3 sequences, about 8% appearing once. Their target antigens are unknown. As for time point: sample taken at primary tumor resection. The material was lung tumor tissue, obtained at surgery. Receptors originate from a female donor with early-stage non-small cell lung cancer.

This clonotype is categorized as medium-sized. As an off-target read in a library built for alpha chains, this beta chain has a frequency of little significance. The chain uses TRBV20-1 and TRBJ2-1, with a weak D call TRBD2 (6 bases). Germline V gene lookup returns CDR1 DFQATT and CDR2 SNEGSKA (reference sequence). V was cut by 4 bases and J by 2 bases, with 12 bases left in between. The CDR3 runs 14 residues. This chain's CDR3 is CSATPAGPYNEQFF. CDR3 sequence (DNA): TGCAGTGCTACCCCTGCGGGGCCCTACAATGAGCAGTTCTTC.

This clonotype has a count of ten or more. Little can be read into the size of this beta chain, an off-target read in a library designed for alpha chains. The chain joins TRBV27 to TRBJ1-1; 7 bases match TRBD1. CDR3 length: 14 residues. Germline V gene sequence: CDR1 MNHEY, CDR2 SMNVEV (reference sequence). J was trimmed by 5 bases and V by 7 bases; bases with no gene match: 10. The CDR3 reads CASKILTGETEAFF. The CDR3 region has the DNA TGTGCCAGCAAAATCCTAACAGGGGAGACTGAAGCTTTCTTT.

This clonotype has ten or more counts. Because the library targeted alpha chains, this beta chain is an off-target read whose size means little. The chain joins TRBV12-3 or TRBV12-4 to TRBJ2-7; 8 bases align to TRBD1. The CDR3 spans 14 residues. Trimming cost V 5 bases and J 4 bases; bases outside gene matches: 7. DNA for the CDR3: TGTGCCAGCAGTCACAGGGGGTCGGGTTACGAGCAGTACTTC. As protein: CASSHRGSGYEQYF.

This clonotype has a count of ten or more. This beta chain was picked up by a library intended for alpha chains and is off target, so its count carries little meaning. The CDR3: CSAGGPPPADTQYF. For the CDR3, the DNA is TGCAGTGCCGGGGGCCCCCCGCCCGCAGATACGCAGTATTTT. The chain employs TRBV20-1 and TRBJ2-3, with D perhaps given as TRBD1 or TRBD2 (6 bases each). Trimming pared 6 bases from V and 4 bases from J, leaving 17 bases between. The CDR3 is 14 residues long. CDR1 is DFQATT, CDR2 SNEGSKA, per germline (reference sequence).

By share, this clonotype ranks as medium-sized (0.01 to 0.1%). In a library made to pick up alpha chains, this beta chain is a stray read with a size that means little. CDR3 protein: CSASSAGVNEKLFF. DNA for the CDR3: TGCAGTGCTAGCTCGGCAGGGGTTAATGAAAAACTGTTTTTT. The chain has TRBV20-1 and TRBJ1-4; D may be TRBD1 (6 bases). The germline gives CDR1 DFQATT, CDR2 SNEGSKA (reference sequence). This CDR3 region has 14 residues. Trimming cost V 3 bases and J 4 bases, with 12 bases left between them.

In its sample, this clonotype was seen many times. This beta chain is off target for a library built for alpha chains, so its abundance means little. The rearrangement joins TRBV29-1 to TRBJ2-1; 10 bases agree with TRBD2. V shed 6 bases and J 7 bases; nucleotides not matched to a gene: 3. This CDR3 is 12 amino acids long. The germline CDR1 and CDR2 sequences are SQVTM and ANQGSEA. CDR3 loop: CSVKREGNEQFF. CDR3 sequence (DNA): TGCAGCGTAAAGCGGGAGGGGAATGAGCAGTTCTTC.

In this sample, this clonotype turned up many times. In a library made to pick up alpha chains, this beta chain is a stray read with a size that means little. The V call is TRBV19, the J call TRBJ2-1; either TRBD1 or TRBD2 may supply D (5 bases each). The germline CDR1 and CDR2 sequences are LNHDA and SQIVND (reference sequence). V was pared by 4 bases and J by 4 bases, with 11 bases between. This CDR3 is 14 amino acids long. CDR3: CASSKGDGYNEQFF. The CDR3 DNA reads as TGTGCCAGTAGTAAAGGGGACGGATACAATGAGCAGTTCTTC. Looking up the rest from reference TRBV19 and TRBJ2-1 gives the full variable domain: DGGITQSPKYLFRKEGQNVTLSCEQNLNHDAMYWYRQDPGQGLRLIYYSQIVNDFQKGDIAEGYSVSREKKESFPLTVTSAQKNPTAFYLCASSKGDGYNEQFFGPGTRLTVL.

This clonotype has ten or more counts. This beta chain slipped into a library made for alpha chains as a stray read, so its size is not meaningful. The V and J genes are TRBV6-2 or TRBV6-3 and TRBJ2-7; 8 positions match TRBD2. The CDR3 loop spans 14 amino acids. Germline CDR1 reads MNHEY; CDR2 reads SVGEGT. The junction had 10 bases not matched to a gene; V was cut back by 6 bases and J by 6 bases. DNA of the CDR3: TGTGCCAGCAGGAGGTTAGGCGCGGGAGGCGAGCAGTACTTC. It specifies CASRRLGAGGEQYF.

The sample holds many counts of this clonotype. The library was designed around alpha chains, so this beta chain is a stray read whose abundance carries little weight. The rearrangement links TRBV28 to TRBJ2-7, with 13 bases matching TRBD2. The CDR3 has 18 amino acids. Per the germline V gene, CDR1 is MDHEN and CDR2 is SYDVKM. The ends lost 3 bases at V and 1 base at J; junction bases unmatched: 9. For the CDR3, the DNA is TGTGCCAGCAGTTTCGGGACTAGCGGGGCCCGAAATTCCTACGAGCAGTACTTC. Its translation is CASSFGTSGARNSYEQYF. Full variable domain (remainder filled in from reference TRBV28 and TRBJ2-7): DVKVTQSSRYLVKRTGEKVFLECVQDMDHENMFWYRQDPGLGLRLIYFSYDVKMKEKGDIPEGYSVSREKKERFSLILESASTNQTSMYLCASSFGTSGARNSYEQYFGPGTRLTVT.

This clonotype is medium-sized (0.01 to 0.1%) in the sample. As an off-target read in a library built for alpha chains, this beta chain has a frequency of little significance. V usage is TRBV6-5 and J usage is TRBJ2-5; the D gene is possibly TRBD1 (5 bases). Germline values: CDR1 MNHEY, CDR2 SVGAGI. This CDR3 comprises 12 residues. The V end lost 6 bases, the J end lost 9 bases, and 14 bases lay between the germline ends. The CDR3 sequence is CASRRDSWPQYF. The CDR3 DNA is TGTGCCAGCAGACGCGACAGTTGGCCCCAGTACTTC.

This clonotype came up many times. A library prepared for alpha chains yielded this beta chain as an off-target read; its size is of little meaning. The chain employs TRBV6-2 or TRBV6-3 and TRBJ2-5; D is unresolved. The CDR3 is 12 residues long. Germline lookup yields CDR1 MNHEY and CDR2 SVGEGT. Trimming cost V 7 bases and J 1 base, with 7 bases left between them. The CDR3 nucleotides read TGTGCCAGCACGTCAGTCCAAGAGACCCAGTACTTC. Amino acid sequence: CASTSVQETQYF.

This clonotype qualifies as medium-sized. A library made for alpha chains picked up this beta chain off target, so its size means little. The chain's CDR3 is CASTPGTDGYTF. The CDR3 coding sequence is TGTGCCAGCACTCCCGGGACAGATGGCTACACCTTC. V is TRBV12-3 or TRBV12-4 and J is TRBJ1-2; 7 bases are shared with TRBD1. This CDR3 has 12 amino acids. V trimming: 7 bases; J trimming: 6 bases; junction bases outside the gene matches: 5.

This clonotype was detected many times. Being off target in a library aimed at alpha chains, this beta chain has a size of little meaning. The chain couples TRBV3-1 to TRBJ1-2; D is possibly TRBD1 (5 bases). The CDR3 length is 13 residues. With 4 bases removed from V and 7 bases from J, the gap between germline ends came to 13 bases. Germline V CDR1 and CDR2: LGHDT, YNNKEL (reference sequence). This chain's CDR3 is CASSLLRGGGYTF. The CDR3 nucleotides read TGTGCCAGCAGCCTTCTACGTGGGGGTGGCTACACCTTC.

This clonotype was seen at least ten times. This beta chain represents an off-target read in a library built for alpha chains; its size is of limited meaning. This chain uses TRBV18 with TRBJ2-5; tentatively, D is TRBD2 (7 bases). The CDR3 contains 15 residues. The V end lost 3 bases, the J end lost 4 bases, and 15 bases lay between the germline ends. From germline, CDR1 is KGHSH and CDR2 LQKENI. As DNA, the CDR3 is TGTGCCAGCTCACCCCGCGGCGGGGGCGGAGAGACCCAGTACTTC. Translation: CASSPRGGGGETQYF.